The 5 T cell receptor beta chains given below trace back to one sample, sequenced in a study of cytomegalovirus exposure and HLA in healthy donors. The PCR contained 60 Vbeta and 13 Jbeta primers. Libraries were prepared by immunoSEQ multiplex PCR; TCRdb keeps only in-frame clonotypes and omits some of them. Recorded for this sample: some 130,000 clones. The sequenced material came from PBMCs. These TCRs come from a woman in her 40s in good health and CMV-seropositive.

The chain employs TRBV2 and TRBJ2-5, with 8 bases aligning to TRBD2. Germline CDR1 and CDR2: SNHLY and FYNNEI. Trimming cost V 8 bases and J 9 bases; bases outside gene matches: 14. This CDR3 has 14 residues. The CDR3 loop reads CASSEGGTRGAQYF. The CDR3 DNA sequence: TGTGCCAGCTCCGAGGGGGGGACTAGAGGGGCCCAGTACTTC.

The chain has TRBV13 and TRBJ2-5, with 7 bases identical to TRBD2. The V gene end was trimmed by 5 bases and the J gene end by 9 bases; junction bases not matched to a gene: 15. CDR1 and CDR2 from the germline V gene are PRHDT and FYEKMQ (reference sequence). The CDR3 has 15 residues. The DNA for the CDR3 is TGTGCCAGCAGCCAGCCGGGACTACCGCTGGAGGCCCAGTACTTC. Encoded protein: CASSQPGLPLEAQYF.

With regard to this clone: Other DNA sequences within the sample encode an identical CDR3. This chain joins TRBV28 and TRBJ2-7; 10 positions match TRBD1. The CDR3 runs 15 residues. Germline trimming cut 3 bases from V and 6 bases from J; bases unmatched to any gene: 8. CDR1 is MDHEN, CDR2 SYDVKM, per germline. For the CDR3, the DNA is TGTGCCAGCAGTTTGCTTCGACAGGGGGCGGGCGAGCAGTACTTC. Its protein product is CASSLLRQGAGEQYF.

The V and J genes are TRBV2 and TRBJ2-7; D is possibly TRBD1 (5 bases). Germline CDR1 SNHLY, CDR2 FYNNEI. The CDR3 is made up of 11 amino acids. V was shortened by 8 bases and J by 3 bases, with 8 bases between the two germline ends. This chain's CDR3 is CASVQGYEQYF. The CDR3 DNA follows: TGTGCCAGCGTTCAGGGCTACGAGCAGTACTTC. Full variable domain (rest looked up from reference TRBV2 and TRBJ2-7): EPEVTQTPSHQVTQMGQEVILRCVPISNHLYFYWYRQILGQKVEFLVSFYNNEISEKSEIFDDQFSVERPDGSNFTLKIRSTKLEDSAMYFCASVQGYEQYFGPGTRLTVT.

The CDR3 is CASSQGLAEHTDTQYF. CDR3 sequence (DNA): TGCGCCAGCAGCCAGGGACTAGCGGAACACACAGATACGCAGTATTTT. The rearrangement uses TRBV5-1 and TRBJ2-3; 11 bases fit TRBD2. V lost 4 bases, J lost 2 bases, and 6 bases stayed unmatched. Germline V gives CDR1 SGHRS, CDR2 YFSETQ. The CDR3 sequence is 16 residues long.